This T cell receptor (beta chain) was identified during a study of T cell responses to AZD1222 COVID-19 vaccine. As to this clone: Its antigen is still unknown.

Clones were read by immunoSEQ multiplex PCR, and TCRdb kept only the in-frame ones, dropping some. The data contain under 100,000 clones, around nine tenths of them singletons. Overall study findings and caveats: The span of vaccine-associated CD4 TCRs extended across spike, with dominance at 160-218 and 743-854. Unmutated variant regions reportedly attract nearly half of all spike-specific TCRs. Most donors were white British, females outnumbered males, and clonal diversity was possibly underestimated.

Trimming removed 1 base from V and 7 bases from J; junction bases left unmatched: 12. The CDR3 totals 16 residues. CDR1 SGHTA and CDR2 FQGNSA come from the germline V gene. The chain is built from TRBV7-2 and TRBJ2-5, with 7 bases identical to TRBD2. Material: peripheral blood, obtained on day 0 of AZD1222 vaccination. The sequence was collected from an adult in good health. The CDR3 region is CASSLDPASGEGTQYF. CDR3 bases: TGTGCCAGCAGCTTAGATCCAGCTAGTGGGGAGGGGACCCAGTACTTC.